This TCR beta chain originates from a study of neoadjuvant nivolumab and ipilimumab in lung cancer. The data were produced by immunoSEQ multiplex PCR, yet TCRdb's version contains in-frame clones alone and is incomplete. Altogether about 30,000 clones are present, 75% to 85% being singletons, with the ten largest covering 4.5% to 5.5%. Per the germline V gene, CDR1 is SGHRS and CDR2 is YFSETQ. V lost 4 bases, J lost 2 bases, and 7 bases lay in between. The CDR3 is 13 residues long. The chain combines TRBV5-1 with TRBJ1-3; D gene ambiguous. The TCR comes from an adult with non-small cell lung cancer. This specimen consisted of tumor tissue, obtained after neoadjuvant nivolumab, alone or with ipilimumab, at or shortly before surgery. The CDR3 loop is CASSEGPGNTIYF. The CDR3 region has the DNA TGCGCCAGCAGCGAGGGCCCTGGAAACACCATATATTTT. The full variable domain, its missing parts supplied by reference TRBV5-1 and TRBJ1-3, is KAGVTQTPRYLIKTRGQQVTLSCSPISGHRSVSWYQQTPGQGLQFLFEYFSETQRNKGNFPGRFSGRQFSNSRSEMNVSTLELGDSALYLCASSEGPGNTIYFGEGSWLTVV.